The 11 T cell receptor beta chains given below trace back to one sample, sequenced in a study of T cell responses to AZD1222 COVID-19 vaccine. Clones were sequenced by immunoSEQ multiplex PCR, and TCRdb holds only the in-frame ones, with some missing. The table has around 130,000 clones, 80% to 90% seen once. The source was peripheral blood, collected on day 0 of AZD1222 vaccination. These receptors all come from an adult in good health.

The J gene is TRBJ1-2, the V gene TRBV6-1; D call uncertain. The CDR3 runs 13 residues. Trimming pared 3 bases from V and 3 bases from J, leaving 8 bases between. The germline CDR1 and CDR2 sequences are MNHNS and SASEGT. CDR3 sequence (DNA): TGTGCCAGCAGTGAGTTACAGCACTATGGCTACACCTTC. Protein: CASSELQHYGYTF.

This rearrangement joins TRBV7-2 to TRBJ2-3, with 7 bases identical to TRBD2. The length of the CDR3 is 15 residues. V was pared by 3 bases and J by 2 bases, with 5 bases of the junction left unmatched. From germline, CDR1 is SGHTA and CDR2 FQGNSA. This CDR3 reads CASSFKAGNTDTQYF. Written as DNA, the CDR3 is TGTGCCAGCAGCTTTAAAGCGGGAAACACAGATACGCAGTATTTT.

DNA of the CDR3: TGTGCCAGCAGTCGGCGGACATCGGCTGGCACTGAAGCTTTCTTT. This gives the protein CASSRRTSAGTEAFF. V gene TRBV27 combines with J gene TRBJ1-1; weak D call: TRBD1 (5 bases). V was shortened by 5 bases and J by 4 bases, with 17 bases between the two germline ends. Germline assignment: CDR1 MNHEY and CDR2 SMNVEV (reference sequence). CDR3 length equals 15 residues.

The genes are TRBV7-6 and TRBJ2-1; 10 positions match TRBD2. CDR1 and CDR2 (germline): SGHVS, FNYEAQ. The CDR3 has 15 residues. V trimming: 1 base; J trimming: 5 bases; junction bases outside the gene matches: 2. For the CDR3, the DNA is TGTGCCAGCAGCTTAGGCCTAGCGGGGGACAATGAGCAGTTCTTC. This encodes CASSLGLAGDNEQFF.

In nucleotides, the CDR3 is TGTGCTAGTGGTCCCCGGGGGAGCCACGGGGAGCTGTTTTTT. Protein: CASGPRGSHGELFF. The chain joins TRBV12-5 to TRBJ2-2; the D gene is possibly TRBD2 (6 bases). The germline V gene has CDR1 LGHNT and CDR2 FRNRAP. V gave up 5 bases and J gave up 7 bases, with 14 bases separating them. The CDR3 is made up of 14 amino acids.

The rearrangement joins TRBV7-2 to TRBJ2-1; the match to TRBD2 covers 9 bases. Per germline, CDR1 SGHTA and CDR2 FQGNSA. V was pared by 3 bases and J by 9 bases, with 9 bases of the junction left unmatched. The CDR3 loop spans 15 amino acids. The DNA for the CDR3 is TGTGCCAGCAGCTTTGAGACTAGCGGTACAGGTGAGCAGTTCTTC. Translation: CASSFETSGTGEQFF.

V is TRBV29-1 and J is TRBJ1-3; no reliable D call. The CDR3 runs 13 residues. Germline V lookup: CDR1 SQVTM, CDR2 ANQGSEA. The germline V and J ends were trimmed by 6 bases and 0 bases, with 9 bases remaining between them. CDR3 region: CSVGASSGNTIYF. For the CDR3, the DNA is TGCAGCGTGGGCGCGTCCTCTGGAAACACCATATATTTT.

This CDR3 reads CASSLDREYEQYF. CDR3 in DNA: TGTGCCAGTAGCCTGGACAGGGAGTACGAGCAGTACTTC. The rearrangement uses TRBV19 and TRBJ2-7; 8 nucleotides match TRBD1. The V gene end was trimmed by 6 bases and the J gene end by 4 bases; junction bases not matched to a gene: 5. Germline lookup yields CDR1 LNHDA and CDR2 SQIVND (reference sequence). This CDR3 comprises 13 residues.

The J gene is TRBJ1-4, the V gene TRBV28; D may be TRBD1 (6 bases). This CDR3 has 12 residues. The V end was cut by 5 bases, the J end by 10 bases, with 11 bases between. Germline V gives CDR1 MDHEN, CDR2 SYDVKM. CDR3 nucleotides: TGTGCCAGCAGTCCAGGGGTTGCAAAACTGTTTTTT. Its translation is CASSPGVAKLFF.

This chain uses TRBV9 with TRBJ1-6; 7 nucleotides line up with TRBD1. The CDR3 contains 13 residues. Germline V gene data show CDR1 as SGDLS and CDR2 as YYNGEE. After removal of 4 bases from V and 9 bases from J, the junction contained 4 bases not matched to a gene. The CDR3 DNA is TGTGCCAGCAGCCCCGGGACAGTTTCACCCCTCCACTTT. Residues: CASSPGTVSPLHF.

The CDR3 spells CASSLGGGDQPQHF. The DNA for the CDR3 is TGTGCCAGCAGCCTAGGGGGAGGCGATCAGCCCCAGCATTTT. The gene calls are TRBV3-1 (or the pseudogene TRBV3-2) and TRBJ1-5; D is perhaps TRBD1 (6 bases). The V gene lost 4 bases and the J gene lost 5 bases, with 12 bases spanning the gap. The length of the CDR3 is 14 residues. In germline, CDR1 is LGHDT, CDR2 YNNKEL (reference sequence).